The rows below give T cell receptor beta chains drawn from one sample of a study of T cell responses to AZD1222 COVID-19 vaccine. Assay used: immunoSEQ multiplex PCR; TCRdb lists only in-frame clones, some missing. This sample has about 120,000 clones; roughly 90% occur once, and the top ten carry approximately 4.5%. The starting material was peripheral blood, obtained on day 0 of AZD1222 vaccination. Source of these receptors: an adult in good health. Both conserved end residues are part of each CDR3. D genes are given only for firm matches. Only part of the rows carry a size: once, few, many, or a class if the clone is expanded.

>TRBV7-6|TRBJ1-4|.|.
TGTGCCAGCAGCTTAGCCGGGGGGCGAGGTGAAAAACTGTTTTTT
CASSLAGGRGEKLFF
>TRBV12-3/TRBV12-4|TRBJ1-2|.|few
TGTGCCAGCAGTTTAGTCCGTAACTATGGCTACACCTTC
CASSLVRNYGYTF
>TRBV9|TRBJ1-2|.|.
TGTGCCAGCAGAGGCTCACAAGCTAACTATGGCTACACCTTC
CASRGSQANYGYTF
>TRBV7-2|TRBJ2-5|.|.
TGTGCCAGCAGCTTAGAGGTTCGTGGGTCCGGATCCCAAGAGACCCAGTACTTC
CASSLEVRGSGSQETQYF
>TRBV7-2|TRBJ2-5|TRBD2|.
TGTGCCAGCAGCCCTCCGGGACTAGCGGGGGGCCGCGAGACCCAGTACTTC
CASSPPGLAGGRETQYF
>TRBV19|TRBJ2-2|.|once
TGTGCCAGTAGTATTCCAGGGGGGTCGACCGGGGAGCTGTTTTTT
CASSIPGGSTGELFF
>TRBV15|TRBJ1-5|.|.
TGTGCCACCAGCAGAGATCAGGGGCCCAATCAGCCCCAGCATTTT
CATSRDQGPNQPQHF
>TRBV7-3|TRBJ1-1|.|.
TGTGCCAGCAGCTTAGGGGTGGGGTACACTGAAGCTTTCTTT
CASSLGVGYTEAFF
>TRBV19|TRBJ1-1|.|.
TGTGCCAGTAGTATATCAGGTGGGGCTGAAGCTTTCTTT
CASSISGGAEAFF
>TRBV6-1|TRBJ1-3|TRBD1|.
TGTGCCAGCAGTGATACCAGGGGGCCCACCACTATAAACACCATATATTTT
CASSDTRGPTTINTIYF
>TRBV18|TRBJ1-6|.|.
TGTGCCAGCTCACCACCGGGGGGTCGGTCACCCCTCCACTTT
CASSPPGGRSPLHF
>TRBV24-1|TRBJ2-5|TRBD1|.
TGTGCCACCAGTGAACCTGGGACAGGGGGCCGGGAGACCCAGTACTTC
CATSEPGTGGRETQYF
>TRBV5-1|TRBJ1-1|TRBD1|.
TGCGCCAGCAGCGGGGAGGGGGCGTTCACTGAAGCTTTCTTT
CASSGEGAFTEAFF
>TRBV5-1|TRBJ2-5|TRBD2|.
TGCGCCAGCAGCTTGGCGATGCCTAGCGGGGGTAGGGAGACCCAGTACTTC
CASSLAMPSGGRETQYF
>TRBV3-1/TRBV3-2|TRBJ1-4|TRBD1|.
TGTGCCAGCAGCCAAGAGGGGACAGGGAATGAAAAACTGTTTTTT
CASSQEGTGNEKLFF
>TRBV7-2|TRBJ1-1|.|.
TGTGCCAGCAGCTCATTATCGACAGGATGGAACACTGAAGCTTTCTTT
CASSSLSTGWNTEAFF
>TRBV19|TRBJ2-2|.|few
TGTGCCAGTAGTGTCAGGGGCCGGGAGCTGTTTTTT
CASSVRGRELFF
>TRBV5-6|TRBJ1-2|TRBD1|once
TGTGCCAGCAGCTTGCAGGGGGCGGCCTATGGCTACACCTTC
CASSLQGAAYGYTF
>TRBV5-1|TRBJ2-5|.|once
TGCGCCAGCAGCTTGAGGGAGATGGGTCGGGAAGAGACCCAGTACTTC
CASSLREMGREETQYF
>TRBV6-2/TRBV6-3|TRBJ2-7|.|.
TGTGCCAGCAGTGACCCGGGACACAGCTACGAGCAGTACTTC
CASSDPGHSYEQYF
>TRBV5-1|TRBJ2-3|TRBD2|few
TGCGCCAGCAGAGAGGGAGGGTTCACAGATACGCAGTATTTT
CASREGGFTDTQYF
>TRBV2|TRBJ1-5|.|few
TGTGCCAGCAAGGGGAGTATCCTGGGGCCCCAGCATTTT
CASKGSILGPQHF
>TRBV7-2|TRBJ1-1|.|.
TGTGCCAGCACCCAGGGAGGGGGGGGAACTGAAGCTTTCTTT
CASTQGGGGTEAFF
>TRBV4-3|TRBJ1-4|.|.
TGCGCCAGCAGCCAAGATATGGTACGACTGTTTTTT
CASSQDMVRLFF
>TRBV7-9|TRBJ1-1|TRBD1|.
TGTGCCAGCAGCTTAGGACAGGGATTAACGAGCGCTTTCTTT
CASSLGQGLTSAFF